This T cell receptor (beta chain) was sequenced during a study of CD8 T cells in ankylosing spondylitis. Scientists made TCR beta libraries using quantitative 5'-RACE with molecular barcodes. TCRdb called the 5' RACE reads again in MiXCR, with one record for every CDR3 protein. The sample consists of roughly 150,000 distinct CDR3 sequences, around a third of them appearing once. The CDR3 contains 13 residues. V shed 4 bases and J shed 3 bases, with 10 bases lying between them. Germline-derived CDR1 and CDR2 are DFQATT and SNEGSKA (reference sequence). Findings and limits, study-wide: Previously reported in reactive arthritis synovial fluid and blood were some of the motif variants. Ankylosing spondylitis blood appeared to be characterized by a TCR beta motif of roughly eight highly homologous variants.

A remark on this clonotype: Its antigen is currently unknown.

This chain uses TRBV20-1 with TRBJ2-1; D remains ambiguous. This clonotype was obtained from a male donor with ankylosing spondylitis. Material for sequencing was synovial fluid, either unsorted or a sorted T cell fraction (not recorded which). The CDR3 bases are TGCAGTGCTACCCGGACGAGCTACAATGAGCAGTTCTTC. Its protein is CSATRTSYNEQFF.